This entry is about one T cell receptor (beta chain). As yet, its antigen is unknown. In the authors' workflow: Junction-only sequences without quality scores came from ImmunoSEQ, so filtering differed. Clones were read by immunoSEQ multiplex PCR, and TCRdb kept only the in-frame ones, dropping some. V and J calls plus clone size are reproduced from that table; the DNA served to infer D and trimming. The sample has around 1,900,000 clones; around 93% are singletons. The data originate from a study of shared clonotypes between healthy human individuals. The study's findings and limits: All-four-donor shared clonotypes had higher generation probabilities than non-shared clonotypes did. Donors were few, which limited the genetic and exposure-history diversity represented.

CDR1 and CDR2 from the germline V gene are MNHEY and SVGAGI. V trimming: 5 bases; J trimming: 0 bases; junction bases outside the gene matches: 5. The CDR3 length is 15 residues. Naive-designated CD8 cells lacked CD45RO, were positively enriched for CCR7, and omitted terminally differentiated effector memory CD45RA+ cells. Sequenced: naive CD8+ T cells from PBMCs. The rearrangement uses TRBV6-5 and TRBJ2-7; 9 bases fit TRBD2. This TCR was sampled from a man between 18 and 29 years old in good health. Some clones in this sample may be carry-over from other donors' samples. CDR3 region: CASSTSGGNSYEQYF. The CDR3 nucleotides read TGTGCCAGCAGTACGAGCGGGGGGAACTCCTACGAGCAGTACTTC.